Each of the 16 T cell receptor beta chains below was sequenced from the same sample in a study of cytomegalovirus exposure and HLA in healthy donors (dated by TCRdb to the late 2010s). Receptor amplification or capture employed the immunoSEQ multiplex PCR assay. For the multiplex PCR, a mixture combining 60 forward primers for TCR Vbeta segments and 13 reverse primers for TCR Jbeta segments was used. As stored in TCRdb, this immuneACCESS dataset retains in-frame rearrangements with V and J assigned. A fraction of the clones does not appear; measured against another copy, unresolved V genes explain less than half of the discrepancy, and the remainder lacks a known reason. The table for this sample lists about 65,000 clones; about 82% of them were counted only once. The ten largest make up approximately 4.2% of the sample. The sequenced sample was PBMCs. All receptors derive from a woman in her 30s in good health and CMV-seronegative.

V is TRBV12-5 and J is TRBJ2-2, with 11 bases lining up with TRBD2. The CDR3 sequence is 16 residues long. Per germline, CDR1 LGHNT and CDR2 FRNRAP. V shed 2 bases and J 7 bases; nucleotides not matched to a gene: 6. CDR3 region: CASGLNSGGAGGELFF. In DNA form, the CDR3 reads TGTGCTAGTGGTTTGAATAGCGGGGGGGCCGGCGGGGAGCTGTTTTTT.

This clone was picked up many times. The rearrangement uses TRBV6-1 and TRBJ2-1; tentatively, D is TRBD1 (5 bases). The V gene lost 0 bases and the J gene lost 4 bases, with 7 bases spanning the gap. The CDR3 has 14 amino acids. Per germline, CDR1 MNHNS and CDR2 SASEGT. The CDR3 DNA reads TGTGCCAGCAGTGAAGCTCAGGGTTACAATGAGCAGTTCTTC. Its protein product is CASSEAQGYNEQFF.

This clone was detected once. The rearrangement joins TRBV29-1 to TRBJ2-1, with D perhaps TRBD1 (6 bases). The CDR3 is made up of 14 amino acids. CDR1 and CDR2 from the germline V gene are SQVTM and ANQGSEA. V dropped 8 bases and J dropped 5 bases, with 19 bases sitting between them. The CDR3: CSPVKVDRNNEQFF. The DNA for the CDR3 is TGCAGCCCGGTAAAGGTGGACAGAAACAATGAGCAGTTCTTC.

The V gene is TRBV27, the J gene TRBJ1-1; perhaps TRBD1 as D (6 bases). V was clipped by 9 bases and J by 8 bases, with 10 bases between them. CDR3 length: 10 residues. Germline CDR1 MNHEY, CDR2 SMNVEV (reference sequence). CDR3: CASSGEEAFF. DNA of the CDR3: TGTGCCAGTTCAGGGGAAGAAGCTTTCTTT.

The V call is TRBV7-2, the J call TRBJ1-5, with D perhaps TRBD1 (6 bases). The CDR3 has 15 residues. V gave up 1 base and J gave up 6 bases, with 13 bases separating them. Germline CDR1 SGHTA, CDR2 FQGNSA. Here the CDR3 DNA reads TGTGCCAGCAGCTTAGACAGGGTAGTAGGTCAGCCCCAGCATTTT. It encodes CASSLDRVVGQPQHF.

The chain joins TRBV7-8 to TRBJ2-5, with 11 bases identical to TRBD1. The V gene end was trimmed by 3 bases and the J gene end by 5 bases; junction bases not matched to a gene: 5. CDR3 length: 15 residues. Germline V CDR1 and CDR2: SGHVS, FQNEAQ. CDR3 in DNA: TGTGCCAGCAGCTTCTCCGGGACAGGGGGGGAGACCCAGTACTTC. This encodes CASSFSGTGGETQYF.

The V gene is TRBV5-1, the J gene TRBJ1-1; 8 positions agree with TRBD1. The ends lost 4 bases at V and 6 bases at J; junction bases unmatched: 8. Per the germline V gene, CDR1 is SGHRS and CDR2 is YFSETQ. This CDR3 has 14 amino acids. The CDR3 region has the DNA TGCGCCAGCAGCCCGGACAGGGCTGGCGCTGAAGCTTTCTTT. Protein product: CASSPDRAGAEAFF.

This clone was recorded once. The chain couples TRBV30 to TRBJ1-1; D gene uncertain. The V end was cut by 2 bases, the J end by 3 bases, with 4 bases between. CDR3 length: 11 amino acids. Germline loops: CDR1 GTSNPN, CDR2 SVGIG (reference sequence). CDR3 DNA: TGTGCCTGGAGTTTAGACACTGAAGCTTTCTTT. This gives the protein CAWSLDTEAFF. Using reference TRBV30 and TRBJ1-1 for the parts outside the CDR3, the full variable domain is SQTIHQWPATLVQPVGSPLSLECTVEGTSNPNLYWYRQAAGRGLQLLFYSVGIGQISSEVPQNLSASRPQDRQFILSSKKLLLSDSGFYLCAWSLDTEAFFGQGTRLTVV.

CDR3 residues: CASSQVGLAETDTQYF. DNA for the CDR3: TGCGCCAGCAGCCAAGTGGGACTAGCGGAAACAGATACGCAGTATTTT. The V call is TRBV4-1, the J call TRBJ2-3, with TRBD2 identical over 11 bases. Trimming removed 1 base from V and 3 bases from J; junction bases left unmatched: 3. The germline CDR1 and CDR2 sequences are MGHRA and YSYEKL. The CDR3 runs to 16 residues.

V usage is TRBV5-1 and J usage is TRBJ2-5; possibly TRBD1 for D (6 bases). V was cut by 7 bases and J by 1 base, with 11 bases left in between. CDR3 length: 13 amino acids. The germline V gene has CDR1 SGHRS and CDR2 YFSETQ. The DNA for the CDR3 is TGCGCCAGCTCTCCGGACAGCCAAGAGACCCAGTACTTC. The encoded protein is CASSPDSQETQYF.

The V and J genes are TRBV6-5 and TRBJ2-3; TRBD2 agrees at 14 bases. CDR3 size: 13 residues. J was trimmed by 8 bases and V by 6 bases; bases with no gene match: 1. CDR1 and CDR2 from the germline V gene are MNHEY and SVGAGI. Here the CDR3 reads CASRGLAGGTQYF. The CDR3 DNA is TGTGCCAGCAGAGGACTAGCGGGGGGTACGCAGTATTTT.

CDR3 sequence (DNA): TGTGCCAGGGGTGTCAGCGGGGGGTACGAGCAGTACTTC. The encoded protein is CARGVSGGYEQYF. The chain couples TRBV2 to TRBJ2-7; 9 bases match TRBD2. The V gene's germline CDR1 is SNHLY and CDR2 FYNNEI. The CDR3 contains 13 residues. The V segment lost 9 bases and the J segment 4 bases; nucleotides outside the gene matches: 7.

CDR3 nucleotide sequence: TGTGCCTGGAGTTTGGGGACAGGGAACACCATATATTTT. Its translation is CAWSLGTGNTIYF. The chain has TRBV30 and TRBJ1-3; 9 bases align to TRBD1. V was pared by 2 bases and J by 7 bases, with 3 bases of the junction left unmatched. Germline CDR1 is GTSNPN and CDR2 is SVGIG (reference sequence). This CDR3 comprises 13 residues.

This clone was counted between two and nine times. J is TRBJ1-4 and V is TRBV4-1; D is unresolved. V lost 1 base and J lost 2, with 8 bases in between. Germline CDR1 reads MGHRA; CDR2 reads YSYEKL. The CDR3 length is 15 residues. The CDR3 here is CASSQVAGTNEKLFF. The CDR3 bases are TGCGCCAGCAGCCAAGTGGCGGGGACTAATGAAAAACTGTTTTTT.

The chain has TRBV29-1 and TRBJ1-1; 7 bases map to TRBD1. Trimming removed 7 bases from V and 4 bases from J; junction bases left unmatched: 9. The CDR3 contains 13 residues. The germline V gene has CDR1 SQVTM and CDR2 ANQGSEA. This CDR3 reads CSATTGQTTEAFF. Written as DNA, the CDR3 is TGCAGCGCCACCACGGGACAGACCACTGAAGCTTTCTTT.

The gene calls are TRBV29-1 and TRBJ2-7, with 14 nucleotides matching TRBD2. The CDR3 totals 15 residues. CDR1 is SQVTM and CDR2 is ANQGSEA in the germline V gene. V trimming: 5 bases; J trimming: 7 bases; junction bases outside the gene matches: 10. This CDR3 is CSVHLRLAGGGEQYF. The CDR3 nucleotides are TGCAGCGTTCACCTCCGACTAGCGGGAGGGGGTGAGCAGTACTTC.